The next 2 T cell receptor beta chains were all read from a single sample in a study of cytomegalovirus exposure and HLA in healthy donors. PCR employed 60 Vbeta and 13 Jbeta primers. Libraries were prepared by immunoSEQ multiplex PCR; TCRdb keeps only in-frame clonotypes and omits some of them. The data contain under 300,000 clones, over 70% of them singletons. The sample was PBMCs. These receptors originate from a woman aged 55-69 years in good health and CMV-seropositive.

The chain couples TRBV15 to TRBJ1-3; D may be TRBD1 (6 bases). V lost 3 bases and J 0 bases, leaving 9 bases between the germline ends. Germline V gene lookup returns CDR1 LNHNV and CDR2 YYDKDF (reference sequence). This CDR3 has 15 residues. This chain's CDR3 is CATSSSGVSGNTIYF. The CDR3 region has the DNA TGTGCCACCAGCAGCTCAGGGGTCTCTGGAAACACCATATATTTT.

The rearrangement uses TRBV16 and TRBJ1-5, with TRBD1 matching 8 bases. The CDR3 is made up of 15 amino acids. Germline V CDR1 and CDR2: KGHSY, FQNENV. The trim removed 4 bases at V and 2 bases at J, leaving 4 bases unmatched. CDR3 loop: CASSLDRGGNQPQHF. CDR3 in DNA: TGTGCCAGCAGCCTCGACAGGGGCGGCAATCAGCCCCAGCATTTT.